Shown below are 3 T cell receptor beta chains from a single sample sequenced in a study of cytotoxic CD8 clonotypes in ibrutinib-treated CLL. Data came from immunoSEQ multiplex PCR; TCRdb stores just in-frame clones and leaves some out. Of about 310,000 clones in the sample, 80% were seen once. Sample: PBMCs, taken before ibrutinib treatment. The receptors were sampled from a human donor with chronic lymphocytic leukemia.

The chain joins TRBV6-6 to TRBJ2-7; D assignment may be TRBD1 or TRBD2 (5 bases each). In germline, CDR1 is MNHNY, CDR2 SVGAGI (reference sequence). The CDR3 consists of 15 residues. V lost 5 bases, J lost 7 bases, and 21 bases lay in between. CDR3: CASSTQGTGGGEQYF. The CDR3 DNA is TGTGCCAGCAGTACTCAGGGAACAGGAGGCGGGGAGCAGTACTTC.

The table lists this clone with many counts. This chain links TRBV18 with TRBJ1-4; D unclear. V gave up 4 bases and J gave up 7 bases, with 13 bases separating them. The germline V gene encodes CDR1 KGHSH and CDR2 LQKENI. The CDR3 has 14 amino acids. CDR3 in DNA: TGTGCCAGCTCACTAGGAAATACGGGTGAAAAACTGTTTTTT. This encodes CASSLGNTGEKLFF.

The chain carries TRBV2 and TRBJ1-1; the D is unclear. V was shortened by 0 bases and J by 9 bases, with 11 bases between the two germline ends. CDR3 length: 13 residues. Germline values: CDR1 SNHLY, CDR2 FYNNEI. CDR3 protein: CASSEALIAQAFF. The DNA of the CDR3 is TGTGCCAGCAGTGAAGCTTTGATCGCCCAAGCTTTCTTT.